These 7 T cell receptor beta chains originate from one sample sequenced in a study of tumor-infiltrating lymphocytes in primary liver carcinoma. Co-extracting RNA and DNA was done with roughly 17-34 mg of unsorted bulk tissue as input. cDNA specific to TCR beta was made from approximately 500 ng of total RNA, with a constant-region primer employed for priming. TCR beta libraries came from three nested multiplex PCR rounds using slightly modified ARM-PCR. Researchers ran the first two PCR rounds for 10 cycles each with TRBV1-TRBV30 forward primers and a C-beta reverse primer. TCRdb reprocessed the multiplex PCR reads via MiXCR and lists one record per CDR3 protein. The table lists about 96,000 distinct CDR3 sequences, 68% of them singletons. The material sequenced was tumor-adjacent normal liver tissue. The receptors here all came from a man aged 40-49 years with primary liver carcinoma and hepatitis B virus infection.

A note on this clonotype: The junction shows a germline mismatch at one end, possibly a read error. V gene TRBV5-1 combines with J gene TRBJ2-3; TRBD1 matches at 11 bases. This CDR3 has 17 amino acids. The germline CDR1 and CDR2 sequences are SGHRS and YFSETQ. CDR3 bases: TGCGCCAGCAGCTGGAGAACGGGACAGGGGGTAACAGGTACGCAGTATTTT. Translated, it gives CASSWRTGQGVTGTQYF.

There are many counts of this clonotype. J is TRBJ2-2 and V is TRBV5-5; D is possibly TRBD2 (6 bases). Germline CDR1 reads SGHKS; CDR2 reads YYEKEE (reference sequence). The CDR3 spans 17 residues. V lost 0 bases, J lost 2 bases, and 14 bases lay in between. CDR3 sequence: CASSLAAAGANTGELFF. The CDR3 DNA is TGTGCCAGCAGCTTGGCCGCAGCGGGCGCAAACACCGGGGAGCTGTTTTTT.

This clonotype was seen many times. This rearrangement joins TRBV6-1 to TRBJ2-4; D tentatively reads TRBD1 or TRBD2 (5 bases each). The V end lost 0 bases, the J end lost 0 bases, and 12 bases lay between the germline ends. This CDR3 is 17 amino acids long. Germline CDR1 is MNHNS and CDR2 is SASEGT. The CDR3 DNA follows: TGTGCCAGCAGTGAAGCACTAGGGGCCGGAGCCAAAAACATTCAGTACTTC. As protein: CASSEALGAGAKNIQYF.

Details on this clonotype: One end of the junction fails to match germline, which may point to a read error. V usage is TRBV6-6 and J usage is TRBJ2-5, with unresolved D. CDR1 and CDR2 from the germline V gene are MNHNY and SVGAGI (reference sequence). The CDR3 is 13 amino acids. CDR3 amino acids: CTSARNIQETQYF. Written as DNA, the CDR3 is TGTACCAGTGCCCGGAACATCCAAGAGACCCAGTACTTC.

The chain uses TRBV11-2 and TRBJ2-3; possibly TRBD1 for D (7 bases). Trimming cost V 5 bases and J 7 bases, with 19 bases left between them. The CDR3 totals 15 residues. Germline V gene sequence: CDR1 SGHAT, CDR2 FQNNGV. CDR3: CASSIVQGRTYTQYF. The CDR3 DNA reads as TGTGCCAGCAGCATAGTACAGGGGAGGACATATACGCAGTATTTT. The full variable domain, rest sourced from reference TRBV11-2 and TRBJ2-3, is EAGVAQSPRYKIIEKRQSVAFWCNPISGHATLYWYQQILGQGPKLLIQFQNNGVVDDSQLPKDRFSAERLKGVDSTLKIQPAKLEDSAVYLCASSIVQGRTYTQYFGPGTRLTVL.

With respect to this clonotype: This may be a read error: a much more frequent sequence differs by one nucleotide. CDR3 coding DNA: TGTGTCAGCAGTGAATCGCTGGACAGCTATGGCTACACCTTC. This gives the protein CVSSESLDSYGYTF. The chain recombines TRBV6-1 with TRBJ1-2; TRBD1 is a possible D gene (6 bases). Germline values: CDR1 MNHNS, CDR2 SASEGT. This CDR3 is built from 14 residues.

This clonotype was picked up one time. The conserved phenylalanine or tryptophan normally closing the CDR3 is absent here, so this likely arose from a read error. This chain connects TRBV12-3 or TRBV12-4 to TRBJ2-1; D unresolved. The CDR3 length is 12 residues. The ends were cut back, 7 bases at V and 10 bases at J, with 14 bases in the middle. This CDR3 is CASNPLVGEQFL. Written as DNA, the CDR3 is TGTGCCAGCAACCCATTAGTTGGAGAGCAGTTCTTA.